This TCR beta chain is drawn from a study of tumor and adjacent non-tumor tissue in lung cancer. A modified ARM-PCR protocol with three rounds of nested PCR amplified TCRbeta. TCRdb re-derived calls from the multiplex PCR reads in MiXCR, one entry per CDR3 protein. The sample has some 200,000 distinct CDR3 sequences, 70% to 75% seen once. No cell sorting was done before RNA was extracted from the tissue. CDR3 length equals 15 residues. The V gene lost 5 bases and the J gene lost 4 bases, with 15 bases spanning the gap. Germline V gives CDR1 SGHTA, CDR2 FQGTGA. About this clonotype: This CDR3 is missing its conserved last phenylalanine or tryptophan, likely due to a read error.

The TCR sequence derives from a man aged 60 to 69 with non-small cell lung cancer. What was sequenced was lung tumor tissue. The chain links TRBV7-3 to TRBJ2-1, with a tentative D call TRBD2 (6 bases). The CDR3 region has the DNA TGTGCCAGCAGCCAGTGGGGGGAAAGGTACAATGAGCAGTTCTTA. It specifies CASSQWGERYNEQFL.